These 15 T cell receptor beta chains were sequenced from one sample in a study of vaccination and CD4 T cells after COVID-19. The Oncomine TCR Beta short-read assay was applied to DNA of cultured CD4+ T cells. TCRdb reprocessed the PCR reads with MiXCR, giving one entry per CDR3 protein. The table lists approximately 10,000 distinct CDR3 sequences, around 45% of them singletons, with around 20% in the top ten. Their cognate antigens are unknown. The treatment here: approximately 10-day PBMC culture with coronavirus spike peptide pools or control peptides (ViraFEST assay). The material was cultured CD4+ T cells from blood, obtained after SARS-CoV-2 vaccination. These TCRs come from a human donor with COVID-19.

As to this clonotype: One junction end does not reproduce the germline sequence, and a read error may be involved. This chain connects TRBV20-1 to TRBJ2-7, with D perhaps given as TRBD1 or TRBD2 (5 bases each). Germline V gene lookup returns CDR1 DFQATT and CDR2 SNEGSKA (reference sequence). The CDR3 totals 13 residues. CDR3 coding DNA: TGCAGTGCCAGAGGGATCCAAGGGGCCGAGCAGTACTTC. It encodes CSARGIQGAEQYF.

This clonotype was seen more than once but under ten times. The V call is TRBV7-9, the J call TRBJ2-5; the D gene is possibly TRBD2 (6 bases). The CDR3 is made up of 15 amino acids. V was pared by 0 bases and J by 4 bases, with 12 bases between. The germline gives CDR1 SEHNR, CDR2 FQNEAQ (reference sequence). In DNA, the CDR3 is TGTGCCAGCAGCTTAGCGGGGGGTGGCTTAGAGACCCAGTACTTC. Translating it yields CASSLAGGGLETQYF.

V gene TRBV28 combines with J gene TRBJ2-7, with 9 bases fitting TRBD1. V lost 7 bases to trimming and J lost 4 bases; unmatched junction nucleotides: 5. This CDR3 region has 13 residues. Germline CDR1 reads MDHEN; CDR2 reads SYDVKM. CDR3 residues: CASNLQGAYEQYF. CDR3 nucleotide sequence: TGTGCCAGCAACCTACAGGGGGCGTACGAGCAGTACTTC.

This clonotype was observed a handful of times. CDR3 DNA sequence: TGTGCCAGCAGAGGCGGATATAATTCACCCCTCCACTTT. It codes for CASRGGYNSPLHF. The V gene is TRBV6-1, the J gene TRBJ1-6; D remains ambiguous. The V end was cut by 6 bases, the J end by 4 bases, with 7 bases between. This CDR3 contains 13 residues. The germline CDR1 and CDR2 sequences are MNHNS and SASEGT.

The rearrangement uses TRBV6-1 and TRBJ2-2; TRBD1 aligns across 9 bases. The CDR3 is 15 amino acids. The germline gives CDR1 MNHNS, CDR2 SASEGT. J lost 2 bases, V lost 7 bases, and 5 bases had no gene match. CDR3 bases: TGTGCCAGCAAGCTGGACAGGGGAAACACCGGGGAGCTGTTTTTT. Its protein is CASKLDRGNTGELFF.

The chain has TRBV6-2 or TRBV6-3 and TRBJ1-2, with TRBD1 identical over 9 bases. Germline V gene sequence: CDR1 MNHEY, CDR2 SVGEGT. J gave up 1 base and V 6 bases, and 3 bases lay outside the gene matches. The CDR3 is made up of 14 amino acids. CDR3 amino acids: CASRTGGFNYGYTF. For the CDR3, the DNA is TGTGCCAGCAGGACAGGGGGATTTAACTATGGCTACACCTTC.

The CDR3 nucleotides read TGTGCCTTTCCAGGGGGCGGTGGAACTAATGAAAAACTGTTTTTT. It yields the protein CAFPGGGGTNEKLFF. V usage is TRBV6-1 and J usage is TRBJ1-4; 8 nucleotides line up with TRBD1. CDR1 is MNHNS and CDR2 is SASEGT in the germline V gene. With 11 bases clipped from V and 1 base from J, the junction kept 9 bases outside the gene matches. There are 15 residues in the CDR3.

The chain employs TRBV19 and TRBJ1-6, with D possibly being TRBD1 (5 bases). V shed 8 bases and J shed 8 bases, with 13 bases lying between them. Germline CDR1 reads LNHDA; CDR2 reads SQIVND (reference sequence). The CDR3 is 13 amino acids. The CDR3 DNA follows: TGTGCCAGTCGGGACGGAACCTATTCACCCCTCCACTTT. Translated, it gives CASRDGTYSPLHF.

The rearrangement uses TRBV19 and TRBJ2-7, with D possibly being TRBD2 (5 bases). V lost 3 bases and J 3 bases, leaving 9 bases between the germline ends. Germline-derived CDR1 and CDR2 are LNHDA and SQIVND (reference sequence). The CDR3 covers 13 residues. The CDR3 nucleotides are TGTGCCAGTAGTATGGCCCGGGACTACGAGCAGTACTTC. Encoded protein: CASSMARDYEQYF. Filled out from reference TRBV19 and TRBJ2-7, the complete variable domain reads DGGITQSPKYLFRKEGQNVTLSCEQNLNHDAMYWYRQDPGQGLRLIYYSQIVNDFQKGDIAEGYSVSREKKESFPLTVTSAQKNPTAFYLCASSMARDYEQYFGPGTRLTVT.

The chain has TRBV24-1 and TRBJ1-1; maybe TRBD1 (6 bases). V was shortened by 7 bases and J by 1 base, with 12 bases between the two germline ends. Germline CDR1 and CDR2: KGHDR and SFDVKD. The CDR3 runs 14 residues. In DNA, the CDR3 is TGTGCCACCAGATCGACAGGAGAGAACACTGAAGCTTTCTTT. Residues: CATRSTGENTEAFF.

The genes are TRBV19 and TRBJ1-1, with D possibly TRBD1 on 5 matching bases. The V gene's germline CDR1 is LNHDA and CDR2 SQIVND (reference sequence). The CDR3 length is 14 residues. Trimming took off 3 bases at V and 7 bases at J, with 15 bases between the two ends. The CDR3 loop is CASSITSGTGEAFF. Written as DNA, the CDR3 is TGTGCCAGTAGTATTACCTCAGGGACGGGTGAAGCTTTCTTT.

The chain combines TRBV7-3 with TRBJ1-1; weak D call: TRBD1 (5 bases). Trimming stripped 3 bases from V and 1 base from J, with 12 bases between. This CDR3 has 15 residues. Germline CDR1 and CDR2: SGHTA and FQGTGA. CDR3 sequence: CASSLGPGTNTEAFF. As DNA, the CDR3 is TGTGCCAGCAGCTTGGGACCCGGGACGAACACTGAAGCTTTCTTT.

The chain carries TRBV2 and TRBJ1-5; D is unresolved. The V gene lost 3 bases and the J gene lost 7 bases, with 10 bases spanning the gap. The CDR3 has 13 amino acids. From germline, CDR1 is SNHLY and CDR2 FYNNEI. The CDR3 is CASSDSEGQPQHF. The CDR3 DNA follows: TGTGCCAGCAGTGACAGCGAGGGACAGCCCCAGCATTTT.

This clonotype was counted only a few times. This chain links TRBV7-9 with TRBJ2-2, with D unclear. Per the germline V gene, CDR1 is SEHNR and CDR2 is FQNEAQ (reference sequence). V was cut by 1 base and J by 6 bases, with 12 bases left in between. This CDR3 is 15 amino acids long. CDR3 nucleotides: TGTGCCAGCAGCTTAGTCGATGGCGTAGCCGGGGAGCTGTTTTTT. It codes for CASSLVDGVAGELFF.

The sample holds a few counts of this clonotype. The chain links TRBV6-5 to TRBJ2-5; 9 nucleotides align to TRBD2. Losses at the gene ends were 1 base for V and 5 bases for J; bases not matched to a gene: 5. The CDR3 sequence is 15 residues long. Germline loops: CDR1 MNHEY, CDR2 SVGAGI. The CDR3 loop is CASSYWRGGGETQYF. CDR3 in DNA: TGTGCCAGCAGTTACTGGCGGGGGGGCGGCGAGACCCAGTACTTC.